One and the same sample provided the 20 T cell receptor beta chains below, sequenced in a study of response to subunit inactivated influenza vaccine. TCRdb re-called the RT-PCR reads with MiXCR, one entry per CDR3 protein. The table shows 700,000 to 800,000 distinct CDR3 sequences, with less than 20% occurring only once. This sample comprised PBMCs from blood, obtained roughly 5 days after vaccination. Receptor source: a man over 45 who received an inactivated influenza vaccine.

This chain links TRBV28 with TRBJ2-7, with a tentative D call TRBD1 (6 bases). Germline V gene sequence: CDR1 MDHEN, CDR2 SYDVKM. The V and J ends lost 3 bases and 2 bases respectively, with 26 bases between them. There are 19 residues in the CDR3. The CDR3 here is CASSLGSGVLSRGTYEQYF. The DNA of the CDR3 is TGTGCCAGCAGTTTGGGGTCAGGGGTTTTGTCTCGTGGAACCTACGAGCAGTACTTC.

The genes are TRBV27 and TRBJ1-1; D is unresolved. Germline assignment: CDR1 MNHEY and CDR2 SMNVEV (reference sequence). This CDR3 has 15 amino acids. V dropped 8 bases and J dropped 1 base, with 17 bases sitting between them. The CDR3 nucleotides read TGTGCCAGCCTCCATAGGGCAATCGGGAACACTGAAGCTTTCTTT. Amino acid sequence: CASLHRAIGNTEAFF.

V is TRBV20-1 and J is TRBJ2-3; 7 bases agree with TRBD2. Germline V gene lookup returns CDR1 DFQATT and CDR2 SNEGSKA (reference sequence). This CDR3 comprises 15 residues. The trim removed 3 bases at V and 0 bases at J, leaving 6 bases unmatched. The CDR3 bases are TGCAGTGCTAGTAGCCTAGCGGCTAGCACAGATACGCAGTATTTT. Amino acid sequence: CSASSLAASTDTQYF.

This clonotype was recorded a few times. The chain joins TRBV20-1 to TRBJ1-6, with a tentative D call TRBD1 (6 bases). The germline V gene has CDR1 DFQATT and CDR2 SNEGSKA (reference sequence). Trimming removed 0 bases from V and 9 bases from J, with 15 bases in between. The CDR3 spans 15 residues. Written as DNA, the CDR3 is TGCAGTGCTAGAGATGATCGAGGGGGGGGTTCACCCCTCCACTTT. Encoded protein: CSARDDRGGGSPLHF.

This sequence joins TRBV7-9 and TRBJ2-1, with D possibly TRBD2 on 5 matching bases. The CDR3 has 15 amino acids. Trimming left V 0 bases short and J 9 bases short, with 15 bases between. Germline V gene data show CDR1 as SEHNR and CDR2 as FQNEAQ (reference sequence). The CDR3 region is CASSLAPLAAGEQFF. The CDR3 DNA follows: TGTGCCAGCAGCTTAGCGCCTCTAGCTGCTGGTGAGCAGTTCTTC.

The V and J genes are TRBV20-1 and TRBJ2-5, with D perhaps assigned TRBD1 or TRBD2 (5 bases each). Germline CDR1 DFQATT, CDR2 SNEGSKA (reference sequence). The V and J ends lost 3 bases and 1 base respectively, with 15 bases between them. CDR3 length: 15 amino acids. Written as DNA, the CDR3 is TGCAGTGCTAGTTCCCGAGGGGTGGTCCAAGAGACCCAGTACTTC. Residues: CSASSRGVVQETQYF.

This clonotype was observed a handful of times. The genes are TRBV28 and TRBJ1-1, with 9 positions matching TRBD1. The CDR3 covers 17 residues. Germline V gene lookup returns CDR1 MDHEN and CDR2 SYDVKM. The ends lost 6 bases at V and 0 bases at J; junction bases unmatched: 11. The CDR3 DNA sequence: TGTGCCAGCAGCCTCCCGCCACAGGGGGCCGTGAACACTGAAGCTTTCTTT. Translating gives CASSLPPQGAVNTEAFF.

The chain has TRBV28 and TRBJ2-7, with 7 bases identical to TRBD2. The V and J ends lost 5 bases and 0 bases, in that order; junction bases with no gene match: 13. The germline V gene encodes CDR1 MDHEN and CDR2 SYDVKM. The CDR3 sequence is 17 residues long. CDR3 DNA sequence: TGTGCCAGCAGTGGTATAGGAAGCGGGACCATCTCCTACGAGCAGTACTTC. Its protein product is CASSGIGSGTISYEQYF.

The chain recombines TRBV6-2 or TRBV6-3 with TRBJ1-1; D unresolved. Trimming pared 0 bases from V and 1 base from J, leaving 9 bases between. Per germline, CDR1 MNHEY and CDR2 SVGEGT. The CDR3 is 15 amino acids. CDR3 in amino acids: CASSYSGRSNTEAFF. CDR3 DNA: TGTGCCAGCAGTTACTCGGGGAGGTCGAACACTGAAGCTTTCTTT.

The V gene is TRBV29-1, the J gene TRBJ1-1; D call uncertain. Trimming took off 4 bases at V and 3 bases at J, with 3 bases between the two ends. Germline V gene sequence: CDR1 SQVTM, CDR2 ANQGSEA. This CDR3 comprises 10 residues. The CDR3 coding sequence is TGCAGCGTTGTGGACACTGAAGCTTTCTTT. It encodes CSVVDTEAFF.

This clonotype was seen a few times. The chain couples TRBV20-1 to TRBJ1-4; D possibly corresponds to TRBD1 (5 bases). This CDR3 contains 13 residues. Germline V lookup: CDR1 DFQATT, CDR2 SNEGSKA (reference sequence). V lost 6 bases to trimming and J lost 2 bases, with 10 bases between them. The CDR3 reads CSAPGPTNEKLFF. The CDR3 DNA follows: TGCAGTGCACCGGGACCGACTAATGAAAAACTGTTTTTT.

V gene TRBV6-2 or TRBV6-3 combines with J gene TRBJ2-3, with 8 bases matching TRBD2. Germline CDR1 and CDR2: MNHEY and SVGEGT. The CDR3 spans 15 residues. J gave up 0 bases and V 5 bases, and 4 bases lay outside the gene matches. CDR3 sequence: CASSQQRGSTDTQYF. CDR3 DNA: TGTGCCAGCAGTCAGCAGCGGGGGAGCACAGATACGCAGTATTTT.

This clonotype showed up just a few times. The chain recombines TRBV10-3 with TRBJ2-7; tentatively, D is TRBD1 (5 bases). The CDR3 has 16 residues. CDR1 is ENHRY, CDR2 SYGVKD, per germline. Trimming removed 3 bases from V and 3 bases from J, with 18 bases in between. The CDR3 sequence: CAISDPRTNVGYEQYF. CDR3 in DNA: TGTGCCATCAGTGACCCTAGGACAAACGTGGGCTACGAGCAGTACTTC.

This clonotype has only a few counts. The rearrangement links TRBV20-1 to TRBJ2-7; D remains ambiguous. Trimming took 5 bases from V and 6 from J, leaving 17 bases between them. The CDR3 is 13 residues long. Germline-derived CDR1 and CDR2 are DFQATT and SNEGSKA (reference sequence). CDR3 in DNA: TGCAGTGCTTTGGTGCAAGCGCCGAGCGAGCAGTACTTC. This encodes CSALVQAPSEQYF.

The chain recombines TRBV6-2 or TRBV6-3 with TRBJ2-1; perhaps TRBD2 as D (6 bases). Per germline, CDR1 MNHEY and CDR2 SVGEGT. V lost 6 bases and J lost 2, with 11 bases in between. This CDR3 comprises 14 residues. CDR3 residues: CASRKRAPYNEQFF. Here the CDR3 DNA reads TGTGCCAGCAGAAAGCGGGCCCCCTACAATGAGCAGTTCTTC.

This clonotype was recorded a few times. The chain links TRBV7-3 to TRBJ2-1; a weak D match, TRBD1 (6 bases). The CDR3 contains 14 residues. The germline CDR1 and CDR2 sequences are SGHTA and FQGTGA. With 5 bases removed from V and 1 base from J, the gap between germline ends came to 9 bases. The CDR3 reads CASSQGTSYNEQFF. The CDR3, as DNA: TGTGCCAGCAGCCAGGGGACGTCCTACAATGAGCAGTTCTTC.

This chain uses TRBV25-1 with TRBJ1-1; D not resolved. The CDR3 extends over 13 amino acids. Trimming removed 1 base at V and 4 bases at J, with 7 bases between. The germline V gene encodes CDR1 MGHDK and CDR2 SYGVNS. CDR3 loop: CASSEFGRTEAFF. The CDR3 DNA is TGTGCCAGCAGTGAATTTGGTCGCACTGAAGCTTTCTTT.

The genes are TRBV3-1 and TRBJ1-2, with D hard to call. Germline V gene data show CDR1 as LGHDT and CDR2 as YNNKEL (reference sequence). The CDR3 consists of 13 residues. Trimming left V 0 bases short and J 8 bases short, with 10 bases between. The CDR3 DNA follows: TGTGCCAGCAGCCAAGATGACCGCGCCGGCTACACCTTC. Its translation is CASSQDDRAGYTF. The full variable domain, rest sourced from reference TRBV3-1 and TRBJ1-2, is DTAVSQTPKYLVTQMGNDKSIKCEQNLGHDTMYWYKQDSKKFLKIMFSYNNKELIINETVPNRFSPKSPDKAHLNLHINSLELGDSAVYFCASSQDDRAGYTFGSGTRLTVV.

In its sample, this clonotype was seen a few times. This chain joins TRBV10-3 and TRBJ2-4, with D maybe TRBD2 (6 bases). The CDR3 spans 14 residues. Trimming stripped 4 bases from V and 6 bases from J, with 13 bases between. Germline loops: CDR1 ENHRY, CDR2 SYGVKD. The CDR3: CAISAVAEVNIQYF. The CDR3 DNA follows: TGTGCCATCAGTGCCGTAGCGGAGGTAAACATTCAGTACTTC.

The CDR3 loop reads CASSFSSPETQYF. The CDR3, as DNA: TGTGCCAGCAGTTTCAGTAGCCCAGAGACCCAGTACTTC. The V and J genes are TRBV12-3 or TRBV12-4 and TRBJ2-5, with D unclear. The V end lost 3 bases, the J end lost 4 bases, and 9 bases lay between the germline ends. The CDR3 length is 13 residues.